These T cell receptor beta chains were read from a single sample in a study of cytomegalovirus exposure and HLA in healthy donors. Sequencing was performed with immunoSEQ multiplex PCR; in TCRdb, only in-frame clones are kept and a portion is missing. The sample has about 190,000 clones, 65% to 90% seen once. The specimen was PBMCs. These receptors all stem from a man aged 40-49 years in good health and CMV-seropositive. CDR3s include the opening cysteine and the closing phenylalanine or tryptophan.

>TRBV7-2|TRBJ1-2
CASSLDRGSSGKGYTF
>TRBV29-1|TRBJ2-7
CSVRTGTRGEQYF
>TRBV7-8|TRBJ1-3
CASSYLLSSLGNTIYF
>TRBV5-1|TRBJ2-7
CASSWVQGGSYEQYF
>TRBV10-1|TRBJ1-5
CASTRSAPQHF
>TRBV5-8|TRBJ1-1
CASSLGAGSNTEAFF
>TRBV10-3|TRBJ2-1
CAIRGQAGYNEQFF
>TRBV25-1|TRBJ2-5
CASSDFLGTRETQYF
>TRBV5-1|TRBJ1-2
CASSLTGTYGYTF
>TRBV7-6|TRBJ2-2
CASSLRLAGGPGELFF
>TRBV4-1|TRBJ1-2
CASSQDSGAYGYTF
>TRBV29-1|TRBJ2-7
CSGKTGAYEQYF
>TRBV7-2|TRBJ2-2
CASSFSGGPRAGELFF
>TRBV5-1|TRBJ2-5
CATSGQPRETQYF
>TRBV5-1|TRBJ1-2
CASSYTGQANYGYTF
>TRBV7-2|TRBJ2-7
CASSERTQGWASSSYEQYF
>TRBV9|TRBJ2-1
CASSSQGTPSDEQFF
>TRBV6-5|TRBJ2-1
CASSHGTEYNEQFF
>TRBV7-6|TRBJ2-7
CASSFGTGSSYEQYF
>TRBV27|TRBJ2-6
CASSFGPGQPSSGANVLTF
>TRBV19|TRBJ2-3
CASSGGQRYTDTQYF
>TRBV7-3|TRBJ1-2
CASSSTTGAYGYTF
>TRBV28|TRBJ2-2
CASTRRKGEDTGELFF
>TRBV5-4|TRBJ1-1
CASSPGGYTEAFF
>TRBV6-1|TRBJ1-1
CASLTGGPSNTEAFF
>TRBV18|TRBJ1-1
CASSPPGGMNTEAFF
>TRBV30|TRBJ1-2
CAWRETRQGWSLGYTF
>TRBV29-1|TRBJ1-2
CSVDPGGGYGYTF
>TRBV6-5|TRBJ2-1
CASSSSPGQGNNEQFF
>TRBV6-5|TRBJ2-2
CASARGANTGELFF
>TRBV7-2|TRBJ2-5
CASSLVLRLARSEETQYF
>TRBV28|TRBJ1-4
CASSVATNEKLFF
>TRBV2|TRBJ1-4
CASSGGAPYEKLFF
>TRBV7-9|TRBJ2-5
CASISYIGVGETQYF
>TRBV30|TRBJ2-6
CAYLTTGLSGANVLTF
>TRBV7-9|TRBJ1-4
CASSSAIDRIHEKLFF
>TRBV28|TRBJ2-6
CASSLGSPLGANVLTF
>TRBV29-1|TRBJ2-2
CSVRSEAGELFF
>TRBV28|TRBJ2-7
CASSPSGRTYEQYF
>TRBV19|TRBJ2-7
CASSMGPDRTYEQYF
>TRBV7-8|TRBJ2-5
CASRNPGTIGTQYF
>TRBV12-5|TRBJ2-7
CASGTTGGAYEQYF
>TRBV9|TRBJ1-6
CASSVGAEKSPLHF
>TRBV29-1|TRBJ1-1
CSVAPGGGEAFF
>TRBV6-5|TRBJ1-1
CAVQGLNSEAFF
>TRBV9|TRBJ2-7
CASSSSVGVPYEQYF
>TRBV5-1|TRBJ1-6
CASSLEGSLASPLHF